This TCR beta chain derives from a study of human T cells and chemical hapten exposure. Study results and limitations: Patch test score was positively correlated with the counts of PT1 expanded TCRs. Those TCRs sitting above 1 in 1000 frequency stayed the same with DPC sensitization. Expanded TCRs produced significantly more large CDR3 similarity clusters than controls did.

TCRdb recomputed calls from the RACE reads with MiXCR, one row per CDR3 protein. The profile shows 240,000 or so distinct CDR3 sequences, 7.5% to 9% of them singletons. With 9 bases clipped from V and 2 bases from J, the junction kept 13 bases outside the gene matches. Germline loops: CDR1 ENHRY, CDR2 SYGVKD. The CDR3 extends over 16 amino acids. This clonotype was seen only a few times. Its antigen is undetermined. Sample time point: pre-sensitization, week 0. This sample's treatment: therapeutic diphenylcyclopropenone sensitization with weekly scalp DPC. The study drew its donors from alopecia patients who were 18 to 70 years old and suitable for DPC.

This chain links TRBV10-3 with TRBJ2-5, with 9 bases lining up with TRBD2. Specimen: whole blood, collected in connection with sensitization to the hapten diphenylcyclopropenone (DPC). The sequence was collected from a woman aged 35 to 49 with alopecia areata. Some clones in this sample may be carry-over from other donors' samples. The CDR3 sequence: CAIQRGAGGDQETQYF. Written as DNA, the CDR3 is TGTGCCATTCAAAGGGGAGCGGGAGGTGATCAAGAGACCCAGTACTTC.